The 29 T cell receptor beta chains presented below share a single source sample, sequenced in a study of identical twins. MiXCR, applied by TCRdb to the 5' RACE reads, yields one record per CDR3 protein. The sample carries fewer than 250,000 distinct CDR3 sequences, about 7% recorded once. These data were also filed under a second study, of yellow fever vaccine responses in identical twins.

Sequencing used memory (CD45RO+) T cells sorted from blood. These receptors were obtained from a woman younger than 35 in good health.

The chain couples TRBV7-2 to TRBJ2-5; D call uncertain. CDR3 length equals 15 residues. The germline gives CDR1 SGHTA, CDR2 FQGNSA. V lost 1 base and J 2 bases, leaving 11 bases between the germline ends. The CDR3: CASSLVSQLQETQYF. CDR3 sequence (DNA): TGTGCCAGCAGCTTAGTTTCCCAGCTTCAAGAGACCCAGTACTTC.

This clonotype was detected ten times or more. CDR3 residues: CASSDMGGTDTQYF. DNA of the CDR3: TGTGCCAGCAGTGACATGGGAGGCACAGATACGCAGTATTTT. The gene calls are TRBV6-4 and TRBJ2-3; weak D call: TRBD2 (5 bases). Trimming cost V 2 bases and J 1 base, with 7 bases left between them. Germline CDR1 is MRHNA and CDR2 is SNTAGT. The CDR3 sequence is 14 residues long.

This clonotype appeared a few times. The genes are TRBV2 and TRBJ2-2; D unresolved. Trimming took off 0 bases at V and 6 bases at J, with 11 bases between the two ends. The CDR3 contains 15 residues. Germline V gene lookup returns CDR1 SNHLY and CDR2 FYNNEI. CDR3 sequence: CASSEASRRSGELFF. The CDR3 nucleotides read TGTGCCAGCAGTGAAGCCTCAAGAAGGTCCGGGGAGCTGTTTTTT.

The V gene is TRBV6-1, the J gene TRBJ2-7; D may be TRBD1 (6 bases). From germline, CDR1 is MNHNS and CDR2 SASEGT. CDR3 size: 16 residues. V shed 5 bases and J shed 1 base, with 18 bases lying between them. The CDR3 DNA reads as TGTGCCAGCAGTAAACCGGGACACAAGGGGTCCTACGAGCAGTACTTC. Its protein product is CASSKPGHKGSYEQYF.

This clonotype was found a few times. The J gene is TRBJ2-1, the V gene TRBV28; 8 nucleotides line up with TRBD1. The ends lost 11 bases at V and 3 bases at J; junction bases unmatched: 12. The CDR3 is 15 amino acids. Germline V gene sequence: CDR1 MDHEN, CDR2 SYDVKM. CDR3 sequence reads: CAHQGQGLIYNEQFF. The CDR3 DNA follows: TGTGCCCACCAAGGACAGGGCCTAATCTACAATGAGCAGTTCTTC.

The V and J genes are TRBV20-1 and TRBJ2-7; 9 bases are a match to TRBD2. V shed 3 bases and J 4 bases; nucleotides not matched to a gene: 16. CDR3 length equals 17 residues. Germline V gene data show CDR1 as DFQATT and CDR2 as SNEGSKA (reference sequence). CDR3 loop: CSARDTSLAGNLYEQYF. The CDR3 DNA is TGCAGTGCTAGGGACACCTCTCTAGCGGGGAACCTTTACGAGCAGTACTTC.

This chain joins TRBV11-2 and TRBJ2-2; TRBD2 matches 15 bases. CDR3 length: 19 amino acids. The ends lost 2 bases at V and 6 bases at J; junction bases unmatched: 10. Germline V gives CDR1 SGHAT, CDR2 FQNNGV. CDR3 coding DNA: TGTGCCAGCAGCTTAACAACCGGGACTAGCGGGAGGCTCTCCGGGGAGCTGTTTTTT. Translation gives CASSLTTGTSGRLSGELFF.

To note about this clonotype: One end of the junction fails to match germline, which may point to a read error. As DNA, the CDR3 is TGTGCCATCAGTTTAATGCTGCCTTCTCTGAGCAGAGACTACGAGCAGTACTTC. This codes for CAISLMLPSLSRDYEQYF. The gene calls are TRBV12-3 or TRBV12-4 and TRBJ2-7; D gene unclear. This CDR3 has 18 amino acids.

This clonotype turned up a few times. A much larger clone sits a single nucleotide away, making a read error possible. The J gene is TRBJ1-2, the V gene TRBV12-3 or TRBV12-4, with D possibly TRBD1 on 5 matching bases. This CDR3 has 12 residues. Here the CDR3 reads CARSYQGAGYTF. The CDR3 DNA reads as TGTGCCAGAAGTTACCAGGGTGCCGGCTACACCTTC.

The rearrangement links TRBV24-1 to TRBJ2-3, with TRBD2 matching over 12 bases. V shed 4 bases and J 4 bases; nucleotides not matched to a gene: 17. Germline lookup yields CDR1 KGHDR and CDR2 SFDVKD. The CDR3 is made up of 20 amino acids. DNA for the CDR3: TGTGCCACCAGTGACCGCACTAGCGGGAGGACTCCAGGACCCGCAGATACGCAGTATTTT. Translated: CATSDRTSGRTPGPADTQYF.

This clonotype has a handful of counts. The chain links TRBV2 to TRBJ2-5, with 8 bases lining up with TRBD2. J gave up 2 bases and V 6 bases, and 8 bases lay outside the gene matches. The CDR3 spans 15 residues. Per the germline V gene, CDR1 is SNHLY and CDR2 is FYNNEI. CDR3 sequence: CASRTMAGGQETQYF. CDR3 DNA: TGTGCCAGCAGGACCATGGCGGGGGGACAAGAGACCCAGTACTTC. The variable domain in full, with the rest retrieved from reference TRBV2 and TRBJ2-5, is EPEVTQTPSHQVTQMGQEVILRCVPISNHLYFYWYRQILGQKVEFLVSFYNNEISEKSEIFDDQFSVERPDGSNFTLKIRSTKLEDSAMYFCASRTMAGGQETQYFGPGTRLLVL.

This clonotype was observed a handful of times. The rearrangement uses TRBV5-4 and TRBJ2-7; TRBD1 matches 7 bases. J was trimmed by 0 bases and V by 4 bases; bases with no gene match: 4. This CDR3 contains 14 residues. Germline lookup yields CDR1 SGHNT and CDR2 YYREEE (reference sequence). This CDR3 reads CASSKWDSSYEQYF. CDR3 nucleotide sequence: TGTGCCAGCAGCAAGTGGGACAGCTCCTACGAGCAGTACTTC.

This chain's CDR3 is CASSQGTDYEQYV. DNA of the CDR3: TGTGCCAGCAGCCAAGGGACCGACTACGAGCAGTACGTC. This chain connects TRBV12-3 or TRBV12-4 to TRBJ2-7; D possibly uses TRBD1 or TRBD2 (5 bases each). Trimming left V 6 bases short and J 3 bases short, with 12 bases between. The CDR3 consists of 13 residues.

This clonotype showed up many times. The CDR3 protein is CASSYPDVRENIYEQYF. The CDR3 bases are TGTGCCAGCAGTTATCCCGACGTCCGGGAAAATATCTACGAGCAGTACTTC. The chain is built from TRBV6-9 and TRBJ2-7, with a weak D call TRBD2 (5 bases). From germline, CDR1 is MNHGY and CDR2 SVAAGI. With 2 bases removed from V and 3 bases from J, the gap between germline ends came to 20 bases. This CDR3 spans 17 amino acids.

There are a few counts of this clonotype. In DNA, the CDR3 is TGTGCCAGCAGTGTCACTAGCGGGATTGAGCAGTTCTTC. Encoded protein: CASSVTSGIEQFF. The chain has TRBV6-1 and TRBJ2-1, with 10 bases aligning to TRBD2. V was clipped by 4 bases and J by 9 bases; unmatched bases: 3. The CDR3 totals 13 residues. CDR1 is MNHNS, CDR2 SASEGT, per germline.

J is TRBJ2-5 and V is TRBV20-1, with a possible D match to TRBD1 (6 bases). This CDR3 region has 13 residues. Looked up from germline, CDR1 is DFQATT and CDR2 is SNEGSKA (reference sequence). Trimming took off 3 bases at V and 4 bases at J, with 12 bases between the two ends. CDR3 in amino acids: CSARDSNRETQYF. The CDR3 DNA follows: TGCAGTGCTAGGGACAGCAACCGAGAGACCCAGTACTTC.

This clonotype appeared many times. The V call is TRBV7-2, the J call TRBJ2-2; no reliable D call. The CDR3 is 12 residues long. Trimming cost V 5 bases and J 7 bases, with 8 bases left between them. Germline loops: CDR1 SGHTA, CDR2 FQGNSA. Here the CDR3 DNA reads TGTGCCAGCAGCCTCCGTGTCGGGGAGCTGTTTTTT. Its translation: CASSLRVGELFF.

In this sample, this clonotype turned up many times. The chain's CDR3 is CASSTLRVSENEQFF. CDR3 DNA sequence: TGCGCCAGCAGCACCCTGAGGGTTTCGGAAAATGAGCAGTTCTTC. The chain links TRBV5-1 to TRBJ2-1; D is perhaps TRBD2 (5 bases). This CDR3 spans 15 amino acids. V lost 4 bases and J 7 bases, leaving 18 bases between the germline ends. From germline, CDR1 is SGHRS and CDR2 YFSETQ.

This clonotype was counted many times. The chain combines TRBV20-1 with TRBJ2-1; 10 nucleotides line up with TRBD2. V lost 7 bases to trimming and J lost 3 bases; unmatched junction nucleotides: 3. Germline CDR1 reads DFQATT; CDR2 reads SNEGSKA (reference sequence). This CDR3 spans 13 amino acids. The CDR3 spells CSVGLADYNEQFF. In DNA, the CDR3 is TGCAGTGTCGGACTAGCGGACTACAATGAGCAGTTCTTC.

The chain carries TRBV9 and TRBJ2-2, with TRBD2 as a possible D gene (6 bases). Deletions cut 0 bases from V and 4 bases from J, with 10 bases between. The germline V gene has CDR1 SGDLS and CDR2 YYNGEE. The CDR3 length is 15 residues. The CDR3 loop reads CASSVAGVGTGELFF. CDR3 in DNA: TGTGCCAGCAGCGTAGCGGGGGTCGGCACCGGGGAGCTGTTTTTT.

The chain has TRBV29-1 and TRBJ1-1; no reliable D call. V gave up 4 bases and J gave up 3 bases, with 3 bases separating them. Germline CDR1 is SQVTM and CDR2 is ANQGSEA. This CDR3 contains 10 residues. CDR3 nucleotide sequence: TGCAGCGTTGCGGACACTGAAGCTTTCTTT. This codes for CSVADTEAFF.

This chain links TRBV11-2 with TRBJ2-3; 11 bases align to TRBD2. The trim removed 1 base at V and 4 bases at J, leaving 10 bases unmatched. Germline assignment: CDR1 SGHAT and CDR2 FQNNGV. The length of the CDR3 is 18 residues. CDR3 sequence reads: CASSLVPIGSGGADTQYF. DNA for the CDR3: TGTGCCAGCAGCTTAGTCCCCATTGGTAGCGGGGGGGCAGATACGCAGTATTTT.

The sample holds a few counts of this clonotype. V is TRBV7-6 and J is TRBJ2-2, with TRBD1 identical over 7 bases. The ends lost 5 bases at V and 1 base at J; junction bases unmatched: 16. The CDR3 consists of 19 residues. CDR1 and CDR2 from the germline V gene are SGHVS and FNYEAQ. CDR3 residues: CASSMPGLWDSLNTGELFF. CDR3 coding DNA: TGTGCCAGCAGCATGCCCGGTTTGTGGGACAGTCTGAACACCGGGGAGCTGTTTTTT.

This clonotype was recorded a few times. DNA for the CDR3: TGTGCCAGCTTCAAGAGCGGTAGCGAGCAGTTCTTC. Protein: CASFKSGSEQFF. This chain connects TRBV3-1 to TRBJ2-1; a weak D match, TRBD2 (5 bases). The germline V gene has CDR1 LGHDT and CDR2 YNNKEL (reference sequence). The CDR3 is made up of 12 amino acids. Trimming left V 8 bases short and J 10 bases short, with 15 bases between.

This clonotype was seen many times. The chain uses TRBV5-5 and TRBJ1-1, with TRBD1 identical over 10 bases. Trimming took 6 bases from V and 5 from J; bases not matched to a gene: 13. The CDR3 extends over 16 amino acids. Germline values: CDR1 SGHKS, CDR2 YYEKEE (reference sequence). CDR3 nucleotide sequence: TGTGCCAGCACCCCCGGGACAGGGGTTGGAACAACTGAAGCTTTCTTT. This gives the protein CASTPGTGVGTTEAFF. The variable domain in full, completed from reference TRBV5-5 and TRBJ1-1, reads DAGVTQSPTHLIKTRGQQVTLRCSPISGHKSVSWYQQVLGQGPQFIFQYYEKEERGRGNFPDRFSARQFPNYSSELNVNALLLGDSALYLCASTPGTGVGTTEAFFGQGTRLTVV.

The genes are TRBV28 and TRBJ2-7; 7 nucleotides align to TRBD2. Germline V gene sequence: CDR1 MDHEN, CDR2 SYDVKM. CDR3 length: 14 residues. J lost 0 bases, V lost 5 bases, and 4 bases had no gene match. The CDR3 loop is CASSTSAISYEQYF. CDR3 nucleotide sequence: TGTGCCAGCAGTACTAGCGCGATCTCCTACGAGCAGTACTTC.

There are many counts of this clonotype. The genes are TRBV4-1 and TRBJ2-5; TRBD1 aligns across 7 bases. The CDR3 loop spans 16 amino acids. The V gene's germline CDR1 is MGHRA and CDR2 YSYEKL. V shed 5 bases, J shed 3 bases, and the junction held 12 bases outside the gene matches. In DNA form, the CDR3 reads TGCGCCAGCAGCTTGCAAACCCGGGACAGAGAAGAGACCCAGTACTTC. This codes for CASSLQTRDREETQYF.

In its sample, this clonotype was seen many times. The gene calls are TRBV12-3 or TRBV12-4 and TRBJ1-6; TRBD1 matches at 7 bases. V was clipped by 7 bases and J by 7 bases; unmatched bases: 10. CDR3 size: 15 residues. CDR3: CASTGGDRRNSPLHF. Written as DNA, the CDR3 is TGTGCCAGCACCGGAGGGGACAGACGAAATTCACCCCTCCACTTT.

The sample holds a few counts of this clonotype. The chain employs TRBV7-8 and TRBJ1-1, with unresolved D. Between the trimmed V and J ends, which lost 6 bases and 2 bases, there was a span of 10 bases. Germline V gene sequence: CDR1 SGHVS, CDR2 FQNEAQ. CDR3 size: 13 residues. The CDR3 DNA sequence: TGTGCCAGCAGATTGGAGCGTAACACTGAAGCTTTCTTT. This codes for CASRLERNTEAFF. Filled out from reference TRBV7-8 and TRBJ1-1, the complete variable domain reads GAGVSQSPRYKVAKRGQDVALRCDPISGHVSLFWYQQALGQGPEFLTYFQNEAQLDKSGLPSDRFFAERPEGSVSTLKIQRTQQEDSAVYLCASRLERNTEAFFGQGTRLTVV.